This passage covers 32 T cell receptor beta chains from one sample sequenced in a study of T cell repertoires in cytomegalovirus infection. TCRdb reprocessed the reads with MiXCR, giving one entry per CDR3 protein. The table includes 200,000 to 300,000 distinct CDR3 sequences, about 13% detected once. Sequencing used PBMCs. The origin of the receptors is a human donor in good health (CMV status not recorded). Some clones in this sample may be carry-over from other donors' samples.

There are many counts of this clonotype. The V call is TRBV4-1, the J call TRBJ2-1, with D hard to call. V lost 1 base and J 8 bases, leaving 6 bases between the germline ends. The CDR3 runs 12 residues. In germline, CDR1 is MGHRA, CDR2 YSYEKL. The CDR3 loop is CASSQGTDEQFF. CDR3 DNA sequence: TGCGCCAGCAGCCAAGGAACAGATGAGCAGTTCTTC.

This clonotype occurred many times. This sequence joins TRBV12-3 or TRBV12-4 and TRBJ2-1; TRBD2 is a possible D gene (6 bases). V was pared by 6 bases and J by 6 bases, with 15 bases between. The CDR3 has 14 amino acids. In DNA form, the CDR3 reads TGTGCCAGCAGCCCTCCGGGGGACGGCAATGAGCAGTTCTTC. It specifies CASSPPGDGNEQFF.

This clonotype was recorded only once. V usage is TRBV5-1 and J usage is TRBJ2-3; 8 nucleotides agree with TRBD1. The germline CDR1 and CDR2 sequences are SGHRS and YFSETQ. The CDR3 covers 15 residues. J was trimmed by 2 bases and V by 5 bases; bases with no gene match: 7. DNA for the CDR3: TGCGCCAGCAGAAGGGACAGGCCTTTCACAGATACGCAGTATTTT. Its translation is CASRRDRPFTDTQYF.

This chain uses TRBV20-1 with TRBJ2-3; 7 bases fit TRBD2. The CDR3 loop spans 14 amino acids. The germline gives CDR1 DFQATT, CDR2 SNEGSKA (reference sequence). Losses at the gene ends were 6 bases for V and 0 bases for J; bases not matched to a gene: 6. This CDR3 reads CSASGGPSTDTQYF. In DNA form, the CDR3 reads TGCAGTGCCTCGGGGGGACCTAGCACAGATACGCAGTATTTT.

This clonotype was seen ten or more times. The chain uses TRBV7-2 and TRBJ1-2; D is undetermined. Deletions cut 8 bases from V and 4 bases from J, with 14 bases between. This CDR3 has 13 residues. The V gene's germline CDR1 is SGHTA and CDR2 FQGNSA. The DNA of the CDR3 is TGTGCCAGCCCTGGAGATCTCTTCTATGGCTACACCTTC. Its protein product is CASPGDLFYGYTF.

As regards this clonotype: A much larger clone differs from this one at a single base, so this may be a read error. The V and J genes are TRBV7-8 and TRBJ2-5; D is unclear. This CDR3 comprises 14 residues. Deletions cut 5 bases from V and 5 bases from J, with 15 bases between. Germline V gives CDR1 SGHVS, CDR2 FQNEAQ. This CDR3 reads CASSGARVDETQYF. As DNA, the CDR3 is TGTGCCAGCAGCGGAGCGAGAGTTGATGAGACCCAGTACTTC.

The V call is TRBV7-8, the J call TRBJ1-6, with D maybe TRBD1 (6 bases). This CDR3 spans 16 amino acids. V was cut by 4 bases and J by 5 bases, with 15 bases left in between. Germline assignment: CDR1 SGHVS and CDR2 FQNEAQ. The CDR3 here is CASSSLGGVNNSPLHF. CDR3 sequence (DNA): TGTGCCAGCAGCTCCCTAGGGGGGGTTAATAATTCACCCCTCCACTTT.

The sample holds many counts of this clonotype. The genes are TRBV28 and TRBJ2-7; the match to TRBD1 covers 9 bases. J lost 6 bases, V lost 6 bases, and 12 bases had no gene match. Germline loops: CDR1 MDHEN, CDR2 SYDVKM. The length of the CDR3 is 15 residues. The CDR3 region has the DNA TGTGCCAGCAGCCAGACCGGGACAGGGAGATTCGAGCAGTACTTC. It is translated as CASSQTGTGRFEQYF.

Remarks on this clonotype: Possible read error: a much larger clone is one base away. This rearrangement joins TRBV10-3 to TRBJ2-5; D is unresolved. The CDR3 totals 14 residues. The ends were cut back, 3 bases at V and 7 bases at J, with 15 bases in the middle. Germline V CDR1 and CDR2: ENHRY, SYGVKD. The CDR3 is CAISDSGASGTQYF. DNA of the CDR3: TGTGCCATCAGTGATTCGGGTGCCTCGGGGACCCAGTACTTC.

CDR3 in amino acids: CASSDAGTLKETQYF. CDR3 nucleotides: TGTGCCAGCAGCGATGCCGGGACGCTTAAAGAGACCCAGTACTTC. This chain uses TRBV2 with TRBJ2-5; D possibly matches TRBD1 or TRBD2 (5 bases each). V lost 6 bases and J lost 3, with 17 bases in between. This CDR3 is built from 15 residues. Germline-derived CDR1 and CDR2 are SNHLY and FYNNEI.

This clonotype has more than one count but fewer than ten. The CDR3 sequence: CASSGLAPSSYNEQFF. For the CDR3, the DNA is TGTGCCAGCAGCGGGTTAGCGCCGAGCTCCTACAATGAGCAGTTCTTC. The chain recombines TRBV5-5 with TRBJ2-1; perhaps TRBD2 as D (5 bases). CDR1 is SGHKS and CDR2 is YYEKEE in the germline V gene (reference sequence). The CDR3 consists of 16 residues. Trimming stripped 4 bases from V and 0 bases from J, with 14 bases between.

This clonotype came up many times. The DNA for the CDR3 is TGTGCCAGCAGCTTCGTCGGGAGGGCGAACACCGGGGAGCTGTTTTTT. Translated: CASSFVGRANTGELFF. J is TRBJ2-2 and V is TRBV7-9; 8 bases map to TRBD2. Germline V CDR1 and CDR2: SEHNR, FQNEAQ (reference sequence). This CDR3 contains 16 residues. V shed 3 bases, J shed 0 bases, and the junction held 3 bases outside the gene matches.

This chain joins TRBV14 and TRBJ1-1; D perhaps matches TRBD1 (6 bases). Trimming stripped 1 base from V and 10 bases from J, with 13 bases between. Germline assignment: CDR1 SGHDN and CDR2 FVKESK. The CDR3 has 13 amino acids. Written as DNA, the CDR3 is TGTGCCAGCAGCCAAGGTTCCTTCAGGGGAGCTTTCTTT. As protein: CASSQGSFRGAFF.

The chain uses TRBV12-3 or TRBV12-4 and TRBJ2-7; D is perhaps TRBD1 (6 bases). Between the trimmed V and J ends, which lost 5 bases and 3 bases, there was a span of 17 bases. CDR3 length equals 15 residues. CDR3 DNA sequence: TGTGCCAGCAGTCCCGACAGGAACCCCGGCTACGAGCAGTACTTC. Its protein product is CASSPDRNPGYEQYF.

The chain employs TRBV19 and TRBJ2-1; no firm D call. Germline CDR1 reads LNHDA; CDR2 reads SQIVND (reference sequence). The CDR3 is 13 amino acids. The V end lost 7 bases, the J end lost 3 bases, and 10 bases lay between the germline ends. In nucleotides, the CDR3 is TGTGCCAGTACCCCCGCCGACTACAATGAGCAGTTCTTC. Translation: CASTPADYNEQFF.

This chain links TRBV29-1 with TRBJ1-2; maybe TRBD1 (5 bases). CDR3 size: 14 residues. Trimming took off 4 bases at V and 0 bases at J, with 12 bases between the two ends. Germline lookup yields CDR1 SQVTM and CDR2 ANQGSEA. The CDR3 spells CSVVGERANYGYTF. The CDR3 DNA reads TGCAGCGTTGTGGGGGAAAGAGCTAACTATGGCTACACCTTC.

The rearrangement joins TRBV29-1 to TRBJ2-3; unclear D gene. Trimming removed 6 bases from V and 3 bases from J, with 10 bases in between. This CDR3 spans 12 amino acids. Germline V gives CDR1 SQVTM, CDR2 ANQGSEA. CDR3 protein: CSVIGPTDTQYF. CDR3 nucleotide sequence: TGCAGCGTGATAGGGCCTACAGATACGCAGTATTTT.

Note on this clonotype: At one end, the junction sequence differs from germline, possibly due to a read error. V and J are TRBV9 and TRBJ2-1, with 15 bases identical to TRBD2. Germline CDR1 SGDLS, CDR2 YYNGEE. The CDR3 has 18 amino acids. The CDR3 is CARGGLAGGKSSYIEQFF. The CDR3 DNA reads as TGTGCCAGGGGGGGACTAGCGGGGGGCAAAAGCTCCTACATTGAGCAGTTCTTC.

Only a few counts were recorded for this clonotype. The CDR3 nucleotides read TGTGCCAGCTTGGCGGATAGCACAGATACGCAGTATTTT. Translated, it gives CASLADSTDTQYF. The chain is built from TRBV7-8 and TRBJ2-3; D unclear. From germline, CDR1 is SGHVS and CDR2 FQNEAQ. This CDR3 is built from 13 residues. The V gene lost 8 bases and the J gene lost 0 bases, with 9 bases spanning the gap.

The gene calls are TRBV28 and TRBJ1-2, with D possibly being TRBD1 (5 bases). This CDR3 comprises 15 residues. CDR1 MDHEN and CDR2 SYDVKM come from the germline V gene. Trimming shortened V by 4 bases and J by 5 bases, and 17 bases separated the two germline ends. CDR3 amino acids: CASSYPLGEGYGYTF. The CDR3 region has the DNA TGTGCCAGCAGTTACCCCCTGGGGGAAGGGTATGGCTACACCTTC.

The genes are TRBV7-9 and TRBJ2-5, with D uncertain. The CDR3 is made up of 12 amino acids. Germline-derived CDR1 and CDR2 are SEHNR and FQNEAQ (reference sequence). V lost 3 bases and J lost 5, with 7 bases in between. The CDR3 bases are TGTGCCAGCAGCTTGTGGGCGGAGACCCAGTACTTC. Amino acids: CASSLWAETQYF.

This clonotype was detected many times. This chain connects TRBV7-2 to TRBJ1-2, with D possibly TRBD1 on 5 matching bases. The length of the CDR3 is 12 residues. Trimming pared 5 bases from V and 4 bases from J, leaving 8 bases between. CDR1 is SGHTA and CDR2 is FQGNSA in the germline V gene. CDR3 region: CASSPQGYGYTF. CDR3 DNA: TGTGCCAGCAGCCCCCAGGGCTATGGCTACACCTTC.

This clonotype was seen a handful of times. The chain links TRBV7-2 to TRBJ2-1; 7 bases are a match to TRBD2. Germline loops: CDR1 SGHTA, CDR2 FQGNSA. The J segment lost 2 bases and the V segment lost 4 bases, leaving 5 bases of the junction unmatched. This CDR3 is 15 amino acids long. CDR3 nucleotide sequence: TGTGCCAGCAGCTCGAGCGGGACCCCCTACAATGAGCAGTTCTTC. It is translated as CASSSSGTPYNEQFF.

This clonotype was seen at least ten times. The gene calls are TRBV7-9 and TRBJ1-1; 7 nucleotides match TRBD1. The V gene's germline CDR1 is SEHNR and CDR2 FQNEAQ (reference sequence). V lost 2 bases and J lost 5; bases outside the gene matches: 5. The CDR3 totals 14 residues. CDR3 sequence: CASSLPGGLTEAFF. In nucleotides, the CDR3 is TGTGCCAGCAGCTTACCAGGGGGTTTAACTGAAGCTTTCTTT.

The chain uses TRBV12-3 or TRBV12-4 and TRBJ2-2, with TRBD1 matching 7 bases. Trimming at V came to 3 bases and at J to 5 bases, leaving 9 bases not matched to a gene. CDR3 size: 16 residues. DNA of the CDR3: TGTGCCAGCAGTTTGGGGACAGTGAGTAAGACCGGGGAGCTGTTTTTT. Amino acids: CASSLGTVSKTGELFF.

This clonotype was counted only a few times. CDR3 loop: CASSPARASGSVQFF. In DNA, the CDR3 is TGTGCCAGCAGCCCCGCCAGGGCTAGCGGGAGTGTGCAGTTCTTC. The rearrangement uses TRBV6-2 or TRBV6-3 and TRBJ2-1, with TRBD2 matching 10 bases. This CDR3 is built from 15 residues. Unmatched junction bases numbered 14, after V lost 6 bases and J lost 12 bases. Germline CDR1 reads MNHEY; CDR2 reads SVGEGT.

This clonotype occurred many times. The chain couples TRBV7-9 to TRBJ2-5, with TRBD1 matching over 8 bases. V dropped 3 bases and J dropped 0; count of bases not matched to a gene: 6. This CDR3 has 16 amino acids. Germline-derived CDR1 and CDR2 are SEHNR and FQNEAQ (reference sequence). For the CDR3, the DNA is TGTGCCAGCAGCTTTACCGGGACAGGTTACCAAGAGACCCAGTACTTC. Amino acid sequence: CASSFTGTGYQETQYF.

This clonotype has only a few counts. V gene TRBV28 combines with J gene TRBJ1-5; no clear D gene. This CDR3 spans 13 amino acids. Germline-derived CDR1 and CDR2 are MDHEN and SYDVKM. V lost 4 bases, J lost 6 bases, and 10 bases lay in between. For the CDR3, the DNA is TGTGCCAGCAGTTCCGGACGGCCTCAGCCCCAGCATTTT. It codes for CASSSGRPQPQHF.

The chain employs TRBV2 and TRBJ1-1; no clear D. Germline values: CDR1 SNHLY, CDR2 FYNNEI. There are 13 residues in the CDR3. Trimming cost V 6 bases and J 5 bases, with 13 bases left between them. CDR3 DNA: TGTGCCAGCAGCCTGACATCCCGGACTGAAGCTTTCTTT. Its protein is CASSLTSRTEAFF.

This clonotype was observed a few times. The chain has TRBV6-5 and TRBJ2-7; D unresolved. Germline V CDR1 and CDR2: MNHEY, SVGAGI. The CDR3 consists of 15 residues. V lost 5 bases, J lost 2 bases, and 16 bases lay in between. CDR3 protein: CASSAYSEPAYEQYF. CDR3 nucleotides: TGTGCCAGCAGTGCATACAGCGAGCCGGCCTACGAGCAGTACTTC.

This clonotype has a handful of counts. CDR3 sequence (DNA): TGCAGTGCATGGACAGGCCGGACCTATGGCTACACCTTC. Translation gives CSAWTGRTYGYTF. The chain joins TRBV20-1 to TRBJ1-2; 7 positions match TRBD1. J was trimmed by 4 bases and V by 6 bases; bases with no gene match: 8. Germline V lookup: CDR1 DFQATT, CDR2 SNEGSKA (reference sequence). CDR3 size: 13 residues.

This clonotype was recorded a few times. This chain uses TRBV6-2 or TRBV6-3 with TRBJ1-5, with unresolved D. Between the trimmed V and J ends, which lost 6 bases and 11 bases, there was a span of 20 bases. The CDR3 covers 14 residues. Germline lookup yields CDR1 MNHEY and CDR2 SVGEGT. The CDR3 coding sequence is TGTGCCAGCAGGCGCGACGGGCCAGGTTTGTCCCAGCATTTT. Residues: CASRRDGPGLSQHF.